This is a list of T cell receptor beta chains from one sample in a study of blood T cell repertoires in COVID-19. Clones were read by immunoSEQ multiplex PCR, and TCRdb kept only the in-frame ones, dropping some. The sample carries roughly 140,000 clones, about 87% recorded once. Sequencing used peripheral blood. These TCRs come from a woman in her forties or fifties with acute or convalescent COVID-19. The conserved cysteine and the conserved F or W are not part of the CDR3 here. Fields, in order: D gene, CDR3 length, V gene, J gene, clone size, CDR3 protein. D genes are given only for firm matches. Clone size, where shown, is once, few, many, or a class for clones that have expanded.

-	13	TRBV27	TRBJ2-2	few	ASSFWQVFPGELF
-	11	TRBV12-3/TRBV12-4	TRBJ1-1	-	ASRGEGLSEAF
-	14	TRBV6-1	TRBJ1-5	-	ASSEGGGSYNQPQH
-	11	TRBV7-2	TRBJ1-5	-	ASSWAQGQPQH
TRBD1	9	TRBV5-4	TRBJ1-2	-	ASGGGDPYT
-	12	TRBV4-1	TRBJ1-5	-	ASSQAAGAQPQH
TRBD1	13	TRBV28	TRBJ1-2	few	ASSFGTASPYGYT
TRBD1	15	TRBV5-1	TRBJ1-3	few	ASSLATSTGAGNTIY
-	12	TRBV5-1	TRBJ1-1	-	ASSPHREYTEAF
TRBD1	13	TRBV6-5	TRBJ1-3	-	ASRDRGGSGNTIY
-	12	TRBV25-1	TRBJ1-1	-	ASSPGALDTEAF
TRBD1	12	TRBV6-5	TRBJ1-5	-	ASSHETGNQPQH
-	11	TRBV18	TRBJ1-1	-	ASSPVRNTEAF
-	12	TRBV6-5	TRBJ1-2	-	ASSYSSGEGGYT
-	11	TRBV12-3/TRBV12-4	TRBJ1-5	-	ASIGQINQPQH
TRBD1	13	TRBV6-5	TRBJ1-1	-	ASSPGTGGWTEAF
TRBD2	12	TRBV18	TRBJ2-1	-	ASSSPSGGNEQF
TRBD2	13	TRBV9	TRBJ2-3	-	ASSSSSGYTDTQY
-	10	TRBV18	TRBJ2-7	-	ASSPGMREQY
TRBD1	12	TRBV27	TRBJ1-3	few	ASSLTGAGNTIY
-	12	TRBV28	TRBJ2-7	-	ASSTRSRAYEQY
-	11	TRBV2	TRBJ2-3	-	ASNKRSTDTQY
-	15	TRBV29-1	TRBJ2-7	-	SVGGVTTHLPPYEQY
-	11	TRBV7-2	TRBJ2-3	-	ASSLQEADTQY
-	10	TRBV7-6	TRBJ1-1	-	ASSLLDSEAF
TRBD2	13	TRBV5-4	TRBJ2-1	once	ASSLRLAGVLEQF
-	11	TRBV11-3	TRBJ2-1	-	ASSFLSGDEQF
TRBD1	11	TRBV18	TRBJ1-4	-	ASSLGQVEKLF
TRBD1	13	TRBV18	TRBJ2-1	-	ASSPGTATYNEQF
-	10	TRBV5-3	TRBJ1-2	few	ARRRGDYGYT
TRBD2	18	TRBV9	TRBJ2-4	-	ASSATPSRTSGVTKNIQY
TRBD2	15	TRBV4-1	TRBJ2-3	few	ASSQDWLAGATDTQY
-	12	TRBV7-2	TRBJ2-2	-	ASSPLGRTGELF
TRBD1	15	TRBV19	TRBJ2-1	-	ASSNMVGTGKDNEQF
TRBD2	13	TRBV25-1	TRBJ2-1	-	ASSLLAGTYNEQF
-	13	TRBV4-1	TRBJ2-2	once	ASSQETGSTGELF
-	10	TRBV2	TRBJ1-2	few	ASITTDKGYT
-	11	TRBV5-6	TRBJ1-2	-	ASSLGQNYGYT
-	17	TRBV19	TRBJ2-2	few	ASSMGGWLGELNTGELF